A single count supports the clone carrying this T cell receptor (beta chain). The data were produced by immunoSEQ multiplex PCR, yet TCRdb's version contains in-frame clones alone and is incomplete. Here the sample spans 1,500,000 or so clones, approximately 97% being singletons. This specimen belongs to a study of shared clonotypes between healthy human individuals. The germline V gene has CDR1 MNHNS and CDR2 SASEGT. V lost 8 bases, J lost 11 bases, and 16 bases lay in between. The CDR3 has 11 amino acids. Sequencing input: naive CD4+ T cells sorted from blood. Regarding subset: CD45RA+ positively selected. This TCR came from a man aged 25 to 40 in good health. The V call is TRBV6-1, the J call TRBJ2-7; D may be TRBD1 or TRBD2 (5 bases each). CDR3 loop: CASGTEGKKYF. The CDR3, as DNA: TGTGCCAGCGGGACCGAAGGGAAAAAGTACTTC.